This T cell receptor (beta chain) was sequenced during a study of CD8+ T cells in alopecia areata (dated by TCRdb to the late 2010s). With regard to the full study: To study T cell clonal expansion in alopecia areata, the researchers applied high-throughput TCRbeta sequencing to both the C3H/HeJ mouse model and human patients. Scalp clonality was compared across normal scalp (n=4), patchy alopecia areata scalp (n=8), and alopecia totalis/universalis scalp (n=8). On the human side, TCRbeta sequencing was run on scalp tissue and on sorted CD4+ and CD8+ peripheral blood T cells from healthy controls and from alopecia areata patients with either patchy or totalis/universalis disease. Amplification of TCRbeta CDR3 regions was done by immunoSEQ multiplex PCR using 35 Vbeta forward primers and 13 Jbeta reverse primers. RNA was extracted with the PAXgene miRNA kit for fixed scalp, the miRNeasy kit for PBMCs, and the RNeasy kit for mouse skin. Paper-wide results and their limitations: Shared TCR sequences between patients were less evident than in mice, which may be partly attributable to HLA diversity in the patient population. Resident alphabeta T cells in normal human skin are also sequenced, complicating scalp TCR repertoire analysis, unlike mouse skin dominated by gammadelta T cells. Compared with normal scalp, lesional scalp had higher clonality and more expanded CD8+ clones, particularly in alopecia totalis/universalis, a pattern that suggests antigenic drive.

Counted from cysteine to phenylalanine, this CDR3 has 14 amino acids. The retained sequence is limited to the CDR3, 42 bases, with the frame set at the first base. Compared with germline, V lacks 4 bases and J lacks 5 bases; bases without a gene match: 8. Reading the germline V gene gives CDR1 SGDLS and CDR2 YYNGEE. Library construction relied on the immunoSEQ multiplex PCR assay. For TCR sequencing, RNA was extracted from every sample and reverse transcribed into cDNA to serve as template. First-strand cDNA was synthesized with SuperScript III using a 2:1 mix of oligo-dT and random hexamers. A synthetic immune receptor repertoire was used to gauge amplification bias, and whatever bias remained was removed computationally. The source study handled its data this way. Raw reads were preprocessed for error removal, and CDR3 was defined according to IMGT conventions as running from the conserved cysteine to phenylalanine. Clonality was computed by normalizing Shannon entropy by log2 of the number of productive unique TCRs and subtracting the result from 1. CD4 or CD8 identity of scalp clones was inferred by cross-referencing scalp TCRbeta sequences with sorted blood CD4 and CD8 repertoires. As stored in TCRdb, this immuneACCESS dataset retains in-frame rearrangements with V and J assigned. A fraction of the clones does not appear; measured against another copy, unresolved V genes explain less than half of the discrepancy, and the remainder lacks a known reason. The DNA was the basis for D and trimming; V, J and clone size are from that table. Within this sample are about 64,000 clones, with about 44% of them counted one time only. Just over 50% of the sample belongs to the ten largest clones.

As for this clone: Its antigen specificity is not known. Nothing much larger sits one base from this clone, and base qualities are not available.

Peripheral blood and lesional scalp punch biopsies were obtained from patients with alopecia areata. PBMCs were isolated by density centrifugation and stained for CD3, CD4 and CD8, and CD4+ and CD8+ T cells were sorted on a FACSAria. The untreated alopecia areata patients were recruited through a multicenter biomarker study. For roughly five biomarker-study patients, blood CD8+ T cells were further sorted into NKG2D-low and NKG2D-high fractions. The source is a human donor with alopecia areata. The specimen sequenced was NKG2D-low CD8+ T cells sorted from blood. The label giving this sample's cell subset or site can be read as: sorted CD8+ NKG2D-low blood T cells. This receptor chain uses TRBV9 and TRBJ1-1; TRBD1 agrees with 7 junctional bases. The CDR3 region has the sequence CASSSTDRVTEAFF. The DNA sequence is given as TGTGCCAGCAGCTCTACTGACAGGGTAACTGAAGCTTTCTTT.